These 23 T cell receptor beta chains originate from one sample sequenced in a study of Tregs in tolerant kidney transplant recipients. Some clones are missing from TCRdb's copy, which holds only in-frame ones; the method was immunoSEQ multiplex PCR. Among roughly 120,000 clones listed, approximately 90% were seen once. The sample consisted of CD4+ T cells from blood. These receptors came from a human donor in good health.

CDR3 sequence: CASSRLASETQYF. DNA of the CDR3: TGTGCCAGCAGCCGGCTAGCTAGTGAGACCCAGTACTTC. The chain combines TRBV5-4 with TRBJ2-5, with D possibly matching TRBD2 (5 bases). The CDR3 is 13 residues long. Trimming took 4 bases from V and 5 from J, leaving 12 bases between them. The germline CDR1 and CDR2 sequences are SGHNT and YYREEE (reference sequence).

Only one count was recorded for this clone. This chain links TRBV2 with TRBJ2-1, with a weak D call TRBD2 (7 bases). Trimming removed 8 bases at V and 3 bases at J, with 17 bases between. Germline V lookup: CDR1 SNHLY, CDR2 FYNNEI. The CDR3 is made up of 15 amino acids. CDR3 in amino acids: CASWGGSWDYNEQFF. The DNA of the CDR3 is TGTGCCAGCTGGGGGGGCAGCTGGGACTACAATGAGCAGTTCTTC. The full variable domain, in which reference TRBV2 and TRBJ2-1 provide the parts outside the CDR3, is EPEVTQTPSHQVTQMGQEVILRCVPISNHLYFYWYRQILGQKVEFLVSFYNNEISEKSEIFDDQFSVERPDGSNFTLKIRSTKLEDSAMYFCASWGGSWDYNEQFFGPGTRLTVL.

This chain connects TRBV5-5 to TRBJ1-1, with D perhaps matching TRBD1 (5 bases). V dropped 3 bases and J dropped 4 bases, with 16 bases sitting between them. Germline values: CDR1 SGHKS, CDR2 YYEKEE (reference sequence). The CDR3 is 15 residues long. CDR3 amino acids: CASSSYGAGGTEAFF. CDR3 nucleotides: TGTGCCAGCAGCTCCTACGGGGCTGGGGGCACTGAAGCTTTCTTT.

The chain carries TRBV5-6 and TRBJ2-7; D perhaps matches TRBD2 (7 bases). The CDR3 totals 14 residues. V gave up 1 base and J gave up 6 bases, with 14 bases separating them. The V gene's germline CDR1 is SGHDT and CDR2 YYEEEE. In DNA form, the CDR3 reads TGTGCCAGCAGCTTGCCAGCGGGACAACTCGAGCAGTACTTC. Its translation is CASSLPAGQLEQYF.

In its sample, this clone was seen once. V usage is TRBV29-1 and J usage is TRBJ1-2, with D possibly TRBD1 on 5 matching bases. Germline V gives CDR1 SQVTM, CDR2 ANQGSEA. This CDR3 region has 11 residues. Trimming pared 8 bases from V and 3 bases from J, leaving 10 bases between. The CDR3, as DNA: TGCAGCCTAGGGGCAGACTATGGCTACACCTTC. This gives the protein CSLGADYGYTF.

Here the CDR3 reads CASSPLLAGEQYF. The CDR3 bases are TGTGCCAGCAGCCCGCTATTAGCTGGCGAGCAGTACTTC. The chain has TRBV11-2 and TRBJ2-7; D remains ambiguous. V was pared by 5 bases and J by 6 bases, with 14 bases between. The CDR3 length is 13 residues. Germline V CDR1 and CDR2: SGHAT, FQNNGV. The full variable domain, completed using reference TRBV11-2 and TRBJ2-7, is EAGVAQSPRYKIIEKRQSVAFWCNPISGHATLYWYQQILGQGPKLLIQFQNNGVVDDSQLPKDRFSAERLKGVDSTLKIQPAKLEDSAVYLCASSPLLAGEQYFGPGTRLTVT.

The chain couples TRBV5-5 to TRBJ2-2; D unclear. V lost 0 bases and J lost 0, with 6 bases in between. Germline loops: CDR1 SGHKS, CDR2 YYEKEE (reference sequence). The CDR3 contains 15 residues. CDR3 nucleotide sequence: TGTGCCAGCAGCTTGGGAATTGCGAACACCGGGGAGCTGTTTTTT. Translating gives CASSLGIANTGELFF.

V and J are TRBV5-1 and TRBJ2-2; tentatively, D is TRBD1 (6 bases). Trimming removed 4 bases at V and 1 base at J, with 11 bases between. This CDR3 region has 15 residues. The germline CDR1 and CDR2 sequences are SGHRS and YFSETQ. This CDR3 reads CASSIRTENTGELFF. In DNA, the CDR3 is TGCGCCAGCAGCATCAGGACAGAGAACACCGGGGAGCTGTTTTTT.

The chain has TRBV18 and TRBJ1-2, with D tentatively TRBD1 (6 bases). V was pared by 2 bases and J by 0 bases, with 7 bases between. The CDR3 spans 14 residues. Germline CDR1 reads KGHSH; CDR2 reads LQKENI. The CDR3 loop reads CASSPGQSNYGYTF. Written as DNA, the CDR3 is TGTGCCAGCTCACCAGGACAGTCTAACTATGGCTACACCTTC.

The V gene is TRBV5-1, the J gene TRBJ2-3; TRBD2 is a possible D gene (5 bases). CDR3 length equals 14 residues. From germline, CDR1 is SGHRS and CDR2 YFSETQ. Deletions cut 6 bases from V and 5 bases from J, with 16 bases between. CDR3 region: CASTETGSGDTQYF. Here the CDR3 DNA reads TGCGCCAGCACCGAGACGGGATCAGGAGATACGCAGTATTTT.

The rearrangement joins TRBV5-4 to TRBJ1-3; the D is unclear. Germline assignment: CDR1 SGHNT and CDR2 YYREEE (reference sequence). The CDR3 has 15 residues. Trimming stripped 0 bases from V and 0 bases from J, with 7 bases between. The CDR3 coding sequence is TGTGCCAGCAGCTTGGACAGCCTCTCTGGAAACACCATATATTTT. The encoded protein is CASSLDSLSGNTIYF.

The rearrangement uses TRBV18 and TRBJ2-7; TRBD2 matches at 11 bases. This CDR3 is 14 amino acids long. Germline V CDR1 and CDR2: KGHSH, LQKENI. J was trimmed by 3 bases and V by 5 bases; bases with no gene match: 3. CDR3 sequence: CASSTSGGNYEQYF. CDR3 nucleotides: TGTGCCAGCTCAACTAGCGGGGGCAACTACGAGCAGTACTTC. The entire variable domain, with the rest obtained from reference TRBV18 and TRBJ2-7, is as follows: NAGVMQNPRHLVRRRGQEARLRCSPMKGHSHVYWYRQLPEEGLKFMVYLQKENIIDESGMPKERFSAEFPKEGPSILRIQQVVRGDSAAYFCASSTSGGNYEQYFGPGTRLTVT.

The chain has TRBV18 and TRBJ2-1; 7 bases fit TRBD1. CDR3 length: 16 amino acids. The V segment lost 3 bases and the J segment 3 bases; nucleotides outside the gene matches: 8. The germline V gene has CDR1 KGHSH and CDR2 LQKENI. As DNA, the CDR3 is TGTGCCAGCTCACCCCCGGGACAGACCTACTACAATGAGCAGTTCTTC. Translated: CASSPPGQTYYNEQFF.

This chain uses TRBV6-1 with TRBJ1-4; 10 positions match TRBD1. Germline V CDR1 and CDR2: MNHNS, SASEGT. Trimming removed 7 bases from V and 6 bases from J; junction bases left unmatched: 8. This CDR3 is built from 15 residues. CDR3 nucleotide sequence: TGTGCCAGCACCTTATTGACAGGGGGCTATGAAAAACTGTTTTTT. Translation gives CASTLLTGGYEKLFF.

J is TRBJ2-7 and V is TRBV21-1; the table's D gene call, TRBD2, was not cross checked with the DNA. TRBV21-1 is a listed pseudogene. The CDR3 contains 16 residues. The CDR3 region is CASSKLGQAGGGEQYF. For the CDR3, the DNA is TGTGCCAGCAGCAAATTGGGTCAGGCGGGAGGGGGCGAGCAGTACTTC.

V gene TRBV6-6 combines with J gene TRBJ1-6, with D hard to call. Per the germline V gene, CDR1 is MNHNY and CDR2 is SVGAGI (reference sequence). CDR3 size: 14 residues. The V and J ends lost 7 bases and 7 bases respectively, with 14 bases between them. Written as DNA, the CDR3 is TGTGCCAGCACCATTAGAGTCACCAATTCACCCCTCCACTTT. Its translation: CASTIRVTNSPLHF.

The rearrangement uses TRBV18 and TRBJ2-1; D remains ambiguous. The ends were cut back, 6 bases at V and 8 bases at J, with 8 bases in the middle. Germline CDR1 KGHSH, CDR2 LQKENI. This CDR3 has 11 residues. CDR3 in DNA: TGTGCCAGCTCCTCAGTCGATGAGCAGTTCTTC. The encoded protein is CASSSVDEQFF.

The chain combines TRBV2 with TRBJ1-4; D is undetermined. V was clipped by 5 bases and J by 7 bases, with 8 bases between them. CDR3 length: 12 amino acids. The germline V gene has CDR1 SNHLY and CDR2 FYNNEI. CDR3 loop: CASSLGGEKLFF. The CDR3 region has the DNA TGTGCCAGCAGTCTGGGTGGTGAAAAACTGTTTTTT.

The CDR3 loop is CAWSWSGSYNSPLHF. CDR3 DNA sequence: TGTGCCTGGAGTTGGAGCGGCTCCTATAATTCACCCCTCCACTTT. The chain is built from TRBV30 and TRBJ1-6, with D hard to call. Germline CDR1 reads GTSNPN; CDR2 reads SVGIG (reference sequence). Trimming cost V 2 bases and J 0 bases, with 8 bases left between them. The CDR3 totals 15 residues.

The CDR3 is CAWGDRVVSLGYEQYF. The CDR3 DNA is TGTGCCTGGGGCGACAGGGTGGTGTCGTTAGGCTACGAGCAGTACTTC. This chain connects TRBV30 to TRBJ2-7; 7 nucleotides agree with TRBD1. This CDR3 comprises 16 residues. Per germline, CDR1 GTSNPN and CDR2 SVGIG (reference sequence). Germline trimming cut 5 bases from V and 3 bases from J; bases unmatched to any gene: 16.

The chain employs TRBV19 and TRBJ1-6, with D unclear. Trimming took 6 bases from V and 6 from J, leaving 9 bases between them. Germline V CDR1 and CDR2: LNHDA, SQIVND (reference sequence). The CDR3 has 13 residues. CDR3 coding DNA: TGTGCCAGTAGGTTCGCTTCTAATTCACCCCTCCACTTT. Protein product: CASRFASNSPLHF.

Written as DNA, the CDR3 is TGTGCCAGCAGCTTAGGACTAGCGGGGAACACCGGGGAGCTGTTTTTT. This gives the protein CASSLGLAGNTGELFF. The V call is TRBV11-2, the J call TRBJ2-2; 10 bases match TRBD2. This CDR3 contains 16 residues. V was pared by 1 base and J by 1 base, with 0 bases of the junction left unmatched. The germline CDR1 and CDR2 sequences are SGHAT and FQNNGV.

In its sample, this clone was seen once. CDR3 amino acids: CATKTSGGVYEQFF. The CDR3 DNA reads as TGTGCCACCAAGACTAGCGGGGGGGTGTATGAGCAGTTCTTC. This chain connects TRBV27 to TRBJ2-1; 14 bases match TRBD2. The CDR3 length is 14 residues. V shed 10 bases, J shed 8 bases, and the junction held 7 bases outside the gene matches. Germline CDR1 is MNHEY and CDR2 is SMNVEV (reference sequence).